This T cell receptor (beta chain) derives from a study of T cell responses to AZD1222 COVID-19 vaccine. Study observations and caveats: Nearly half of the spike-specific TCRs reportedly recognize variant regions that carry no mutations.

Repertoires were generated with immunoSEQ multiplex PCR, while TCRdb's copy carries only in-frame clones and drops some. The sample contains 120,000 to 150,000 clones, more than 70% of which appear only once. Germline V CDR1 and CDR2: SGDLS, YYNGEE. Trimming took 0 bases from V and 0 from J, leaving 7 bases between them. The CDR3 has 14 amino acids. This clone showed up just once. The antigen is unknown. The sequences come from peripheral blood, collected 28 days after the second AZD1222 dose. This chain connects TRBV9 to TRBJ2-7; D unclear. The TCR sequence derives from an adult who received the AZD1222 COVID-19 vaccine. CDR3: CASSVESLSYEQYF. DNA for the CDR3: TGTGCCAGCAGCGTAGAGAGCCTCTCCTACGAGCAGTACTTC. Complete variable domain (other parts from reference TRBV9 and TRBJ2-7): DSGVTQTPKHLITATGQRVTLRCSPRSGDLSVYWYQQSLDQGLQFLIQYYNGEERAKGNILERFSAQQFPDLHSELNLSSLELGDSALYFCASSVESLSYEQYFGPGTRLTVT.